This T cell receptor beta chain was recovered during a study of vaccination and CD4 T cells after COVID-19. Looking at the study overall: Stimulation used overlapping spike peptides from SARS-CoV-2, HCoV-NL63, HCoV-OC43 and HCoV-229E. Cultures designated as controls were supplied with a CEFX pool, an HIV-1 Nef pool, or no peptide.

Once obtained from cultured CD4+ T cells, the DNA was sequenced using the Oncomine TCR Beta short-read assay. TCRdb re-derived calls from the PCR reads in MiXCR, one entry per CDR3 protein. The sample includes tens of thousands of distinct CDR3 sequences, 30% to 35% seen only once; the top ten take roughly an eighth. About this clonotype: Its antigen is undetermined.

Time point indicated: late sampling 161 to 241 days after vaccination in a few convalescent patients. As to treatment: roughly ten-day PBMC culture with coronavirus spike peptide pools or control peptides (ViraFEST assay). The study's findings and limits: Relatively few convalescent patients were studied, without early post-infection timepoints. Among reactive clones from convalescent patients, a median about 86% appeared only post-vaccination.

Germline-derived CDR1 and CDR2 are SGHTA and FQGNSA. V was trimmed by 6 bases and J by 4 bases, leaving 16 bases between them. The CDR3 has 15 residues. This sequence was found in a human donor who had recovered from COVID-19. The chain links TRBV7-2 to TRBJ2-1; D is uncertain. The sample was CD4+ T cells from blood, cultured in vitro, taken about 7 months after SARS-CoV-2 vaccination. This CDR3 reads CASRQRPFSYNEQFF. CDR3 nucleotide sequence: TGTGCCAGCAGACAAAGACCTTTCTCGTACAATGAGCAGTTCTTC.